The clone carrying this T cell receptor beta chain was seen a handful of times. A single base separates this from a much larger clone, so it may be a read error. MiXCR, run by TCRdb on the multiplex PCR reads, gives a single entry per CDR3 protein. The sample shows approximately 210,000 distinct CDR3 sequences, 32% of them seen only once. J was trimmed by 6 bases and V by 7 bases; bases with no gene match: 14. This CDR3 has 15 residues. Germline lookup yields CDR1 DFQATT and CDR2 SNEGSKA (reference sequence). The lymph nodes were axillary draining lymph nodes from breast cancer patients. This sample stems from a study of breast tumors, draining lymph nodes, adjacent tissues.

The sequence derives from a female donor with breast cancer. Some clones in this sample may be carry-over from other donors' samples. V usage is TRBV20-1 and J usage is TRBJ2-4; 8 nucleotides match TRBD2. The sample consisted of axillary lymph node tissue. DNA of the CDR3: TGCAGTGGTCGGGCACGGGAGGGCCGGGCAAACATTCAGTACTTC. Protein product: CSGRAREGRANIQYF.